These 23 T cell receptor beta chains were sequenced from one sample in a study of cytomegalovirus exposure and HLA in healthy donors. PCR used 60 Vbeta primers and 13 Jbeta primers. Method: immunoSEQ multiplex PCR; TCRdb's copy keeps in-frame clones and lacks some. The data hold over 100,000 clones, with over 60% observed a single time. Sequencing was done on a sample of PBMCs. The receptors stem from a male donor in good health and CMV-seropositive.

The chain is built from TRBV29-1 and TRBJ1-1; D call uncertain. CDR1 is SQVTM and CDR2 is ANQGSEA in the germline V gene. The CDR3 spans 13 residues. Trimming took 5 bases from V and 0 from J, leaving 10 bases between them. This CDR3 is CSVKNQVNTEAFF. The CDR3 DNA follows: TGCAGCGTTAAAAATCAGGTGAACACTGAAGCTTTCTTT.

This clone was observed a few times. The chain couples TRBV5-1 to TRBJ2-3; perhaps TRBD1 as D (6 bases). V was cut by 2 bases and J by 6 bases, with 13 bases left in between. The CDR3 has 14 residues. CDR1 is SGHRS and CDR2 is YFSETQ in the germline V gene. The CDR3 DNA sequence: TGCGCCAGCAGCTTAGGAACTAGGGGGGATACGCAGTATTTT. Protein product: CASSLGTRGDTQYF.

The V and J genes are TRBV18 and TRBJ2-2; TRBD2 aligns across 13 bases. This CDR3 has 17 residues. The germline V gene encodes CDR1 KGHSH and CDR2 LQKENI. Germline trimming cut 2 bases from V and 6 bases from J; bases unmatched to any gene: 6. This chain's CDR3 is CASSPKLAGGPSGELFF. The CDR3 bases are TGTGCCAGCTCACCAAAACTAGCGGGAGGGCCCTCCGGGGAGCTGTTTTTT.

The rearrangement joins TRBV4-1 to TRBJ1-6, with D unresolved. Germline CDR1 and CDR2: MGHRA and YSYEKL. Trimming left V 4 bases short and J 9 bases short, with 16 bases between. There are 15 residues in the CDR3. CDR3 protein: CASSLDLGEGSPLHF. Written as DNA, the CDR3 is TGCGCCAGCAGCCTGGACTTAGGCGAGGGTTCACCCCTCCACTTT.

The CDR3 loop is CSANRGMNTEAFF. CDR3 sequence (DNA): TGCAGCGCTAACAGGGGAATGAACACTGAAGCTTTCTTT. The chain joins TRBV29-1 to TRBJ1-1, with 7 bases matching TRBD1. With 7 bases clipped from V and 0 bases from J, the junction kept 5 bases outside the gene matches. The CDR3 contains 13 residues. Germline-derived CDR1 and CDR2 are SQVTM and ANQGSEA. Complete variable domain (other parts from reference TRBV29-1 and TRBJ1-1): SAVISQKPSRDICQRGTSLTIQCQVDSQVTMMFWYRQQPGQSLTLIATANQGSEATYESGFVIDKFPISRPNLTFSTLTVSNMSPEDSSIYLCSANRGMNTEAFFGQGTRLTVV.

V gene TRBV30 combines with J gene TRBJ2-1, with TRBD2 matching 11 bases. V lost 0 bases, J lost 7 bases, and 14 bases stayed unmatched. Germline V gene sequence: CDR1 GTSNPN, CDR2 SVGIG (reference sequence). The CDR3 spans 18 residues. CDR3 nucleotide sequence: TGTGCCTGGAGTGTAATTGTGTTAGCGGGGGGGCGTCCAAATGAGCAGTTCTTC. Its translation is CAWSVIVLAGGRPNEQFF.

V is TRBV4-1 and J is TRBJ2-7; 10 bases line up with TRBD1. V shed 3 bases, J shed 1 base, and the junction held 3 bases outside the gene matches. This CDR3 is built from 15 residues. CDR1 and CDR2 (germline): MGHRA, YSYEKL. CDR3 loop: CASSQRQGASYEQYF. CDR3 in DNA: TGCGCCAGCAGCCAGAGACAGGGGGCATCCTACGAGCAGTACTTC.

The chain carries TRBV5-1 and TRBJ2-2; D is unclear. The germline V and J ends were trimmed by 0 bases and 1 base, with 4 bases remaining between them. The CDR3 covers 14 residues. Germline V gene sequence: CDR1 SGHRS, CDR2 YFSETQ. The CDR3 DNA follows: TGCGCCAGCAGCTTGGCCCAGAACACCGGGGAGCTGTTTTTT. It specifies CASSLAQNTGELFF.

The chain is built from TRBV5-4 and TRBJ2-7, with 8 bases matching TRBD2. This CDR3 spans 14 amino acids. CDR1 is SGHNT, CDR2 YYREEE, per germline (reference sequence). Trimming cost V 4 bases and J 0 bases; bases outside gene matches: 3. DNA of the CDR3: TGTGCCAGCAGCCAGGGACTAGACTCCTACGAGCAGTACTTC. It codes for CASSQGLDSYEQYF.

The chain has TRBV9 and TRBJ2-7; 11 positions match TRBD1. The CDR3 contains 15 residues. Germline values: CDR1 SGDLS, CDR2 YYNGEE. Trimming removed 4 bases from V and 1 base from J; junction bases left unmatched: 4. This chain's CDR3 is CASSSRDRGSYEQYF. CDR3 sequence (DNA): TGTGCCAGCAGCTCCCGGGACAGGGGGTCCTACGAGCAGTACTTC.

J is TRBJ1-4 and V is TRBV6-5; TRBD1 might be the D (6 bases). Germline lookup yields CDR1 MNHEY and CDR2 SVGAGI. The CDR3 spans 14 residues. Trimming removed 6 bases at V and 6 bases at J, with 14 bases between. The CDR3 DNA reads TGTGCCAGCAGGATACAGGGAGGGGATGAAAAACTGTTTTTT. Translating gives CASRIQGGDEKLFF.

The genes are TRBV21-1 and TRBJ2-3; the D call of TRBD2 is as the table states it, not checked on the DNA. TRBV21-1 is termed a pseudogene. The CDR3 runs 15 residues. This chain's CDR3 is CASTGLAGVTDTQYF. CDR3 coding DNA: TGTGCCAGCACGGGACTAGCGGGAGTGACAGATACGCAGTATTTT.

This clone appeared a few times. This chain joins TRBV27 and TRBJ2-7, with a weak D call TRBD2 (7 bases). Per the germline V gene, CDR1 is MNHEY and CDR2 is SMNVEV (reference sequence). The CDR3 length is 15 residues. Trimming took 5 bases from V and 3 from J, leaving 17 bases between them. CDR3 in amino acids: CASSKQEGGYYEQYF. CDR3 DNA sequence: TGTGCCAGCAGTAAGCAGGAGGGGGGGTACTACGAGCAGTACTTC.

The chain combines TRBV7-7 with TRBJ2-3; the D is unclear. The CDR3 is 14 residues long. Germline lookup yields CDR1 SSHAT and CDR2 FNYEAQ (reference sequence). Trimming removed 1 base at V and 2 bases at J, with 7 bases between. CDR3 bases: TGTGCCAGCAGCTTAGGAGGTAACACAGATACGCAGTATTTT. Amino acid sequence: CASSLGGNTDTQYF.

This clone occurred once. V and J are TRBV5-5 and TRBJ1-6; 7 nucleotides agree with TRBD1. J gave up 10 bases and V 4 bases, and 14 bases lay outside the gene matches. This CDR3 contains 16 residues. The germline gives CDR1 SGHKS, CDR2 YYEKEE (reference sequence). The CDR3 DNA is TGTGCCAGCAGCCGAGTAGGCGGGACAGAAAACTCACCCCTCCACTTT. This gives the protein CASSRVGGTENSPLHF.

This clone was observed a few times. V gene TRBV5-1 combines with J gene TRBJ1-4; 8 nucleotides agree with TRBD1. Looked up from germline, CDR1 is SGHRS and CDR2 is YFSETQ. V was pared by 1 base and J by 3 bases, with 5 bases of the junction left unmatched. The CDR3 spans 16 residues. The CDR3 DNA reads TGCGCCAGCAGCTTGCAATCAGGGGGCTCTAATGAAAAACTGTTTTTT. Translated: CASSLQSGGSNEKLFF.

The chain recombines TRBV2 with TRBJ1-4; D not resolved. The CDR3 runs to 16 residues. Trimming took 4 bases from V and 4 from J, leaving 16 bases between them. The germline CDR1 and CDR2 sequences are SNHLY and FYNNEI. CDR3: CASSVRPGEGNEKLFF. The CDR3 DNA follows: TGTGCCAGCAGTGTCCGCCCTGGTGAGGGTAATGAAAAACTGTTTTTT.

V usage is TRBV19 and J usage is TRBJ2-1, with TRBD1 matching 10 bases. CDR1 LNHDA and CDR2 SQIVND come from the germline V gene (reference sequence). The J segment lost 6 bases and the V segment lost 1 base, leaving 6 bases of the junction unmatched. This CDR3 has 16 residues. This CDR3 is CASSIATGQGGNEQFF. The CDR3 DNA is TGTGCCAGTAGTATAGCAACCGGACAGGGGGGCAATGAGCAGTTCTTC.

The chain links TRBV6-6 to TRBJ1-2; D perhaps matches TRBD1 (5 bases). Between the trimmed V and J ends, which lost 6 bases and 4 bases, there was a span of 9 bases. Germline V CDR1 and CDR2: MNHNY, SVGAGI (reference sequence). CDR3 length: 12 amino acids. This chain's CDR3 is CASRGEGYGYTF. The CDR3 nucleotides read TGTGCCAGCAGAGGGGAAGGCTATGGCTACACCTTC.

This chain joins TRBV2 and TRBJ2-3; 9 bases match TRBD1. The V gene's germline CDR1 is SNHLY and CDR2 FYNNEI. The CDR3 consists of 14 residues. Trimming at V came to 6 bases and at J to 1 base, leaving 2 bases not matched to a gene. The CDR3 loop is CASRTGGGTDTQYF. The CDR3 DNA follows: TGTGCCAGCAGGACAGGGGGGGGCACAGATACGCAGTATTTT.

DNA of the CDR3: TGCAGTGCTGGCCCTGAGCCCCAGCATTTT. It specifies CSAGPEPQHF. V and J are TRBV20-1 and TRBJ1-5; D gene uncertain. Trimming removed 5 bases from V and 8 bases from J, with 7 bases in between. There are 10 residues in the CDR3. Germline CDR1 and CDR2: DFQATT and SNEGSKA (reference sequence).

This clone was seen only a few times. V is TRBV19 and J is TRBJ2-7, with 9 nucleotides matching TRBD1. V lost 3 bases to trimming and J lost 7 bases; unmatched junction nucleotides: 22. Per germline, CDR1 LNHDA and CDR2 SQIVND (reference sequence). CDR3 length: 19 amino acids. The CDR3, as DNA: TGTGCCAGTAGTATGGGCCTGGGACAGGGAGCCTTGGTGAATCGGGAGCAGTACTTC. It is translated as CASSMGLGQGALVNREQYF. Based on the CDR3 plus reference TRBV19 and TRBJ2-7, the full variable domain is DGGITQSPKYLFRKEGQNVTLSCEQNLNHDAMYWYRQDPGQGLRLIYYSQIVNDFQKGDIAEGYSVSREKKESFPLTVTSAQKNPTAFYLCASSMGLGQGALVNREQYFGPGTRLTVT.

This sequence joins TRBV11-3 and TRBJ1-1; D is ambiguous. Germline V lookup: CDR1 SGHNT, CDR2 YENEEA. Trimming stripped 4 bases from V and 4 bases from J, with 10 bases between. The CDR3 runs to 13 residues. The CDR3 nucleotides are TGTGCCAGCAGCTGGAGAAGTGGCACTGAAGCTTTCTTT. Amino acids: CASSWRSGTEAFF.